This is a list of T cell receptor beta chains from one sample in a study of CD8 T cells in ankylosing spondylitis. TCRdb passed the 5' RACE reads through MiXCR, listing each CDR3 protein once. The sample consists of some 840,000 distinct CDR3 sequences, around 11% of them appearing once. Sequenced sample: blood, either unsorted or a sorted T cell fraction (not recorded which). The source is a male donor with ankylosing spondylitis. Each CDR3 is given with its conserved first and last residue.

v_call	j_call	cdr3_aa
TRBV7-2	TRBJ2-5	CASNLRSSGETQYF
TRBV7-9	TRBJ1-2	CASSLAAGGYTF
TRBV7-6	TRBJ1-5	CASSLGGQGGQPQHF
TRBV20-1	TRBJ1-1	CSARGAAEAFF
TRBV19	TRBJ1-5	CASRRRGEGYSNQPQHF
TRBV12-3/TRBV12-4	TRBJ2-5	CASSINRGQETQYF
TRBV4-3	TRBJ1-6	CASSPRPGIQSPLHF
TRBV11-1	TRBJ1-2	CASSLMWEGTAGYTF
TRBV24-1	TRBJ1-1	CATSDPYTEAFF
TRBV4-1	TRBJ1-2	CASSQSPMTGSLTTF
TRBV20-1	TRBJ2-3	CSAPIAGGPDTQYF
TRBV28	TRBJ2-3	CASCRGPTDTQYF
TRBV15	TRBJ2-7	CATSRAATSGKYEQYF
TRBV20-1	TRBJ2-3	CSADEGVYADTQYF
TRBV6-2/TRBV6-3	TRBJ2-7	CASSYLTIGLSEQYF
TRBV4-1	TRBJ1-4	CASSPPRQGDEKLFF
TRBV20-1	TRBJ1-5	CSARAQLNQPQHF
TRBV18	TRBJ2-1	CASSPPGLAASNEQFF
TRBV20-1	TRBJ1-2	CKYGQYYGYTF
TRBV6-5	TRBJ1-4	CASSYSAANEKLFF
TRBV24-1	TRBJ2-1	CATSEPGTGKYNEQFF
TRBV20-1	TRBJ1-4	CSAMTATNEKLFF
TRBV5-1	TRBJ2-3	CASSLEESTQYF
TRBV28	TRBJ2-7	CASSAGRPHSYEQYF
TRBV12-3/TRBV12-4	TRBJ2-7	CASRPGLSYEQYF
TRBV6-1	TRBJ2-7	CASTITRGGGLYEQYF
TRBV20-1	TRBJ1-1	CSAIRQGMNTEAFF
TRBV28	TRBJ2-1	CASSSFWGASHNEQFF
TRBV12-3/TRBV12-4	TRBJ2-7	CASSPRTSGSGYEQYF
TRBV5-1	TRBJ2-1	CASSWQGPIEQFF
TRBV4-3	TRBJ2-2	CASSQEMGLNTGELFF
TRBV20-1	TRBJ1-5	CSAVIYNQPQHF
TRBV10-3	TRBJ2-1	CAISGSPDRSGGRNEQFF
TRBV20-1	TRBJ1-1	CSAKRSAGEAFF
TRBV6-1	TRBJ2-5	CASSRGPPETQYF
TRBV27	TRBJ1-5	CASSLSWQGVQPQHF
TRBV18	TRBJ1-2	CASSPLGQGVNYGYTF
TRBV20-1	TRBJ1-4	CSASLGGGAGEKLFF
TRBV20-1	TRBJ1-1	CSARDTGYTEAFF
TRBV12-3/TRBV12-4	TRBJ1-1	CASSWNRGRSTEAFF
TRBV7-2	TRBJ2-5	CASSLPLTSRGGTQYF
TRBV12-3/TRBV12-4	TRBJ2-3	CASSSARDTQYF
TRBV18	TRBJ1-2	CASSPPTGRGGYTF